This T cell receptor (beta chain) was sequenced for a study of PD-1 blockade in classical Hodgkin lymphoma. Study overall: It was nivolumab at 3 mg/kg, given intravenously every 2 weeks, that patients received. Study-wide results and caveats: It was CD4+ TCR diversity, not CD8+, that rose significantly by C4D1.

Trimming cost V 0 bases and J 0 bases, with 5 bases left between them. CDR1 MNHEY and CDR2 SVGAGI come from the germline V gene. The CDR3 runs to 14 residues. Remarks on this clone: Antigen: not known. Within the sample, other DNA sequences also encode this same CDR3.

Sequenced by immunoSEQ multiplex PCR; TCRdb stores in-frame clones only, minus some. This table has about 15,000 clones, approximately 80% appearing once. Every patient had relapsed following autologous stem cell transplantation, and cohorts differed in brentuximab vedotin exposure. The patients, who had relapsed/refractory classical Hodgkin lymphoma, achieved best responses of complete response, partial response or progressive disease. This material consisted of peripheral blood mononuclear cells (PBMCs), taken before the second cycle of nivolumab. The origin of this receptor is a human donor with classical Hodgkin lymphoma. The gene calls are TRBV6-5 and TRBJ1-1; D uncertain. CDR3 region: CASSYSRVNTEAFF. The CDR3, as DNA: TGTGCCAGCAGTTACTCTCGGGTGAACACTGAAGCTTTCTTT.